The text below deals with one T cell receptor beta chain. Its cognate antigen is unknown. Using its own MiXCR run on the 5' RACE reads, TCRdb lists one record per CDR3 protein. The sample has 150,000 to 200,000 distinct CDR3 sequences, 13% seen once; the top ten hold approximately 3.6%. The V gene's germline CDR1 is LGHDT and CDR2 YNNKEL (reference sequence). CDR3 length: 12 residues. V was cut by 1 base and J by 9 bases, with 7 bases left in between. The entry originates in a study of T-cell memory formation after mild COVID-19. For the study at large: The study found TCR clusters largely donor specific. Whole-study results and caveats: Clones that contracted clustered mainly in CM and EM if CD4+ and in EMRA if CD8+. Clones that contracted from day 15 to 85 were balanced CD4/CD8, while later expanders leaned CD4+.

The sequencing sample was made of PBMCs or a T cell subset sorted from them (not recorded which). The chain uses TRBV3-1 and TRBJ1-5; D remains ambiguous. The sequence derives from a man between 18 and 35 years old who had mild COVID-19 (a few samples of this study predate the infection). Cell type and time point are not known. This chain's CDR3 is CASSQVAGPQHF. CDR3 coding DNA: TGTGCCAGCAGCCAAGTAGCAGGGCCCCAGCATTTT.